The 25 T cell receptor beta chains given below trace back to one sample, sequenced in a study of T cell repertoires and HLA-DP antigens. These receptors' antigens are unknown. Libraries were prepared by immunoSEQ multiplex PCR; TCRdb keeps only in-frame clonotypes and omits some of them. The sample contains over 60,000 clones, 80% of which appear only once. Material for sequencing was CD4+ T cells from PBMCs. The receptors shown here come from a man in his 60s in good health and CMV-seronegative.

The V and J genes are TRBV18 and TRBJ1-5, with 9 bases matching TRBD1. Germline CDR1 reads KGHSH; CDR2 reads LQKENI. The CDR3 runs to 19 residues. Trimming took 3 bases from V and 2 from J; bases not matched to a gene: 14. For the CDR3, the DNA is TGTGCCAGCTCACCTCTACCCCCGGGACAGGGAATGGGCAATCAGCCCCAGCATTTT. Its translation: CASSPLPPGQGMGNQPQHF.

This chain uses TRBV18 with TRBJ2-7, with 8 nucleotides matching TRBD1. This CDR3 is built from 16 residues. Germline-derived CDR1 and CDR2 are KGHSH and LQKENI. V was clipped by 6 bases and J by 3 bases; unmatched bases: 13. CDR3 sequence: CASSPGTGGGDYEQYV. In DNA form, the CDR3 reads TGTGCCAGCTCCCCAGGGACAGGCGGAGGGGACTACGAGCAGTACGTC.

This chain joins TRBV6-5 and TRBJ2-3; 10 bases map to TRBD1. CDR1 MNHEY and CDR2 SVGAGI come from the germline V gene. With V trimmed by 6 bases and J by 2 bases, 5 bases remained unmatched. This CDR3 has 15 amino acids. The CDR3, as DNA: TGTGCCAGCAGACGGACAGGGGGGTCCACAGATACGCAGTATTTT. Translation gives CASRRTGGSTDTQYF.

The sample holds one count of this clone. At one end, the junction sequence differs from germline, possibly due to a read error. This chain connects TRBV7-2 to TRBJ2-1; tentative D call: TRBD1 (6 bases). CDR3 size: 14 residues. Per the germline V gene, CDR1 is SGHTA and CDR2 is FQGNSA. CDR3 region: CASSLTGIYNEQFF. In nucleotides, the CDR3 is TGTGCCAGCAGCTTAACAGGGATATACAATGAACAGTTCTTC.

The gene calls are TRBV2 and TRBJ1-1; unclear D gene. Germline values: CDR1 SNHLY, CDR2 FYNNEI. The CDR3 runs to 12 residues. Trimming removed 4 bases from V and 5 bases from J, with 8 bases in between. DNA for the CDR3: TGTGCCAGCAGTGTTTTAGGTACTGAAGCTTTCTTT. Its protein product is CASSVLGTEAFF.

This clone has just one count. The chain uses TRBV15 and TRBJ2-5; D remains ambiguous. Germline values: CDR1 LNHNV, CDR2 YYDKDF (reference sequence). The CDR3 runs 17 residues. Trimming left V 5 bases short and J 6 bases short, with 25 bases between. The CDR3 DNA reads as TGTGCCACCAGCCCCACGGAGAGCCCCTTCCGAGTGCAGACCCAGTACTTC. Its protein is CATSPTESPFRVQTQYF.

This clone was observed a handful of times. V is TRBV6-5 and J is TRBJ1-3; D is uncertain. V was clipped by 10 bases and J by 0 bases, with 16 bases between them. The germline V gene encodes CDR1 MNHEY and CDR2 SVGAGI. The CDR3 sequence is 15 residues long. In DNA form, the CDR3 reads TGTGCCACAAAAGGACGTCTAAGCTCTGGAAACACCATATATTTT. Its protein is CATKGRLSSGNTIYF.

The chain combines TRBV5-1 with TRBJ2-2, with D perhaps TRBD1 (5 bases). CDR1 SGHRS and CDR2 YFSETQ come from the germline V gene. Deletions cut 1 base from V and 4 bases from J, with 11 bases between. This CDR3 region has 15 residues. The CDR3, as DNA: TGCGCCAGCAGCTTGTCAGGGTTTCGCACCGGGGAGCTGTTTTTT. It codes for CASSLSGFRTGELFF.

The rearrangement uses TRBV15 and TRBJ2-5; possible D gene TRBD1, 5 bases. The CDR3 sequence is 14 residues long. Trimming pared 0 bases from V and 7 bases from J, leaving 12 bases between. CDR1 and CDR2 (germline): LNHNV, YYDKDF (reference sequence). CDR3 amino acids: CATSRETAKGTQYF. DNA for the CDR3: TGTGCCACCAGCAGAGAGACAGCAAAAGGGACCCAGTACTTC.

The chain recombines TRBV28 with TRBJ2-1; 9 nucleotides agree with TRBD1. This CDR3 is 15 amino acids long. The V gene's germline CDR1 is MDHEN and CDR2 SYDVKM. V lost 2 bases to trimming and J lost 8 bases; unmatched junction nucleotides: 7. The CDR3 DNA is TGTGCCAGCAGTTTACGAGGGACAGGGAAGGATGAGCAGTTCTTC. Its translation: CASSLRGTGKDEQFF.

This chain links TRBV19 with TRBJ2-2, with D maybe TRBD2 (5 bases). Trimming pared 0 bases from V and 0 bases from J, leaving 8 bases between. Germline V gives CDR1 LNHDA, CDR2 SQIVND (reference sequence). The CDR3 has 16 amino acids. In nucleotides, the CDR3 is TGTGCCAGTAGTATAGACCCTAGCCCGAACACCGGGGAGCTGTTTTTT. Protein: CASSIDPSPNTGELFF.

V usage is TRBV5-6 and J usage is TRBJ1-4; tentatively, D is TRBD1 (5 bases). The germline CDR1 and CDR2 sequences are SGHDT and YYEEEE. Trimming took off 4 bases at V and 2 bases at J, with 9 bases between the two ends. CDR3 length equals 14 residues. DNA of the CDR3: TGTGCCAGCAGCCCGGGGCCGACTAATGAAAAACTGTTTTTT. Amino acids: CASSPGPTNEKLFF. The variable domain in full, completed from reference TRBV5-6 and TRBJ1-4, reads DAGVTQSPTHLIKTRGQQVTLRCSPKSGHDTVSWYQQALGQGPQFIFQYYEEEERQRGNFPDRFSGHQFPNYSSELNVNALLLGDSALYLCASSPGPTNEKLFFGSGTQLSVL.

The CDR3 is CASSYSGTFEAFF. CDR3 in DNA: TGTGCCAGCAGTTACTCGGGGACGTTTGAAGCTTTCTTT. The genes are TRBV6-6 and TRBJ1-1, with D tentatively TRBD1 (5 bases). The CDR3 has 13 residues. V lost 0 bases to trimming and J lost 7 bases, with 9 bases between them. The V gene's germline CDR1 is MNHNY and CDR2 SVGAGI (reference sequence).

Concerning this clone: Different DNA sequences within this sample yield the same CDR3. The chain couples TRBV19 to TRBJ2-2; 11 bases are a match to TRBD1. Germline-derived CDR1 and CDR2 are LNHDA and SQIVND (reference sequence). The CDR3 runs to 14 residues. Trimming cost V 5 bases and J 5 bases; bases outside gene matches: 1. Written as DNA, the CDR3 is TGTGCCAGTAGTGGGACAGGGGGAACCGGGGAGCTGTTTTTT. Encoded protein: CASSGTGGTGELFF.

V gene TRBV7-2 combines with J gene TRBJ2-5, with TRBD2 identical over 9 bases. The CDR3 totals 17 residues. Germline CDR1 reads SGHTA; CDR2 reads FQGNSA. The J segment lost 1 base and the V segment lost 3 bases, leaving 9 bases of the junction unmatched. This chain's CDR3 is CASSFGVLAGFQETQYF. CDR3 nucleotides: TGTGCCAGCAGCTTCGGTGTTCTAGCGGGGTTCCAAGAGACCCAGTACTTC.

The V and J genes are TRBV27 and TRBJ2-1; either TRBD1 or TRBD2 may supply D (6 bases each). Germline lookup yields CDR1 MNHEY and CDR2 SMNVEV (reference sequence). Trimming shortened V by 5 bases and J by 4 bases, and 21 bases separated the two germline ends. CDR3 length: 17 residues. The CDR3 loop is CASSGAGGTPPYNEQFF. CDR3 nucleotide sequence: TGTGCCAGCAGTGGGGCAGGCGGGACACCGCCATACAATGAGCAGTTCTTC.

This chain links TRBV28 with TRBJ2-7; D is undetermined. V lost 5 bases and J 0 bases, leaving 8 bases between the germline ends. The CDR3 sequence is 13 residues long. Germline V gene sequence: CDR1 MDHEN, CDR2 SYDVKM. Here the CDR3 DNA reads TGTGCCAGCAGTAAGCCGGGCTCCTACGAGCAGTACTTC. Its translation: CASSKPGSYEQYF. Drawing the rest from reference TRBV28 and TRBJ2-7, the complete variable domain is DVKVTQSSRYLVKRTGEKVFLECVQDMDHENMFWYRQDPGLGLRLIYFSYDVKMKEKGDIPEGYSVSREKKERFSLILESASTNQTSMYLCASSKPGSYEQYFGPGTRLTVT.

CDR3 protein: CASSDSIGQPQHF. The CDR3 DNA reads as TGTGCCAGCAGTGACTCGATAGGGCAGCCCCAGCATTTT. The V gene is TRBV6-4, the J gene TRBJ1-5; D is ambiguous. V shed 0 bases and J shed 7 bases, with 7 bases lying between them. The CDR3 contains 13 residues. Germline-derived CDR1 and CDR2 are MRHNA and SNTAGT.

The chain links TRBV5-6 to TRBJ1-6; 7 nucleotides agree with TRBD1. The trim removed 2 bases at V and 7 bases at J, leaving 6 bases unmatched. The CDR3 sequence is 15 residues long. Germline V gene sequence: CDR1 SGHDT, CDR2 YYEEEE. CDR3 nucleotide sequence: TGTGCCAGCAGCTTAACGCCGGGACAGAATTCACCCCTCCACTTT. Translating gives CASSLTPGQNSPLHF. The variable domain in full, completed from reference TRBV5-6 and TRBJ1-6, reads DAGVTQSPTHLIKTRGQQVTLRCSPKSGHDTVSWYQQALGQGPQFIFQYYEEEERQRGNFPDRFSGHQFPNYSSELNVNALLLGDSALYLCASSLTPGQNSPLHFGNGTRLTVT.

This clone appeared a few times. The chain links TRBV2 to TRBJ1-2, with 7 bases that match TRBD1. Germline lookup yields CDR1 SNHLY and CDR2 FYNNEI. The J segment lost 5 bases and the V segment lost 4 bases, leaving 7 bases of the junction unmatched. The CDR3 has 14 residues. The CDR3 coding sequence is TGTGCCAGCAGTGGACCCGGGACAGAGTATGGCTACACCTTC. It translates to CASSGPGTEYGYTF.

The chain has TRBV4-2 and TRBJ2-2; D is perhaps TRBD2 (6 bases). In germline, CDR1 is LGHNA, CDR2 YNFKEQ. Trimming left V 0 bases short and J 3 bases short, with 11 bases between. The CDR3 has 16 residues. CDR3 protein: CASSQDKGRYTGELFF. CDR3 coding DNA: TGTGCCAGCAGCCAAGATAAGGGGAGGTACACCGGGGAGCTGTTTTTT.

The V call is TRBV15, the J call TRBJ2-3, with D tentatively TRBD1 (6 bases). The V end was cut by 0 bases, the J end by 6 bases, with 22 bases between. The CDR3 covers 18 residues. CDR1 and CDR2 (germline): LNHNV, YYDKDF (reference sequence). CDR3 in DNA: TGTGCCACCAGCAGAGATTCGGCACGAAAAGGGACACAGGATACGCAGTATTTT. It codes for CATSRDSARKGTQDTQYF.

The chain recombines TRBV19 with TRBJ1-1; D not resolved. The germline CDR1 and CDR2 sequences are LNHDA and SQIVND (reference sequence). V lost 1 base and J 10 bases, leaving 13 bases between the germline ends. The CDR3 consists of 13 residues. The CDR3 DNA follows: TGTGCCAGTAGTATAGCTACCCGGGAGCTAGCTTTCTTT. Protein sequence: CASSIATRELAFF. Looking up the rest from reference TRBV19 and TRBJ1-1 gives the full variable domain: DGGITQSPKYLFRKEGQNVTLSCEQNLNHDAMYWYRQDPGQGLRLIYYSQIVNDFQKGDIAEGYSVSREKKESFPLTVTSAQKNPTAFYLCASSIATRELAFFGQGTRLTVV.

The V call is TRBV4-1, the J call TRBJ1-6; D not certain. This CDR3 comprises 17 residues. The germline gives CDR1 MGHRA, CDR2 YSYEKL. V was clipped by 1 base and J by 5 bases, with 15 bases between them. The CDR3 nucleotides are TGCGCCAGCAGCCAAGTCGCCGTGCCAATTAATAATTCACCCCTCCACTTT. Translating it yields CASSQVAVPINNSPLHF.

V usage is TRBV7-2 and J usage is TRBJ2-7; 9 bases are shared with TRBD1. V lost 2 bases to trimming and J lost 0 bases; unmatched junction nucleotides: 8. CDR3 length: 17 residues. From germline, CDR1 is SGHTA and CDR2 FQGNSA. In nucleotides, the CDR3 is TGTGCCAGCAGCTTATTTGGGACAGGGAGGGTCTCCTACGAGCAGTACTTC. Encoded protein: CASSLFGTGRVSYEQYF.